This T cell receptor beta chain was recovered during a study of beta chain features in type 1 diabetes. Study findings and constraints: Insertions at VDJ junctions were less frequent in type 1 diabetes patients. These patients also deleted more nucleotides at the same junctions. It was possible that PCR favored shorter templates, equally so in patients and controls. Among patients with Type 1 diabetes, TCRB CDR3s were moderately but significantly shorter in every one of the four CD4+ subsets.

This clone was seen only a few times. The antigen remains unidentified. CDR1 and CDR2 (germline): SGDLS, YYNGEE. V was cut by 2 bases and J by 6 bases, with 12 bases left in between. The length of the CDR3 is 14 residues. Populations obtained by sorting all exceeded 98% purity. The whole isolated RNA underwent reverse transcription, so sequencing captured expressed TCRB transcripts. TCRdb's copy holds only in-frame clones and misses some; the assay was immunoSEQ multiplex PCR. Of 600,000 to 700,000 clones detected, around an eighth appear once; the ten largest clones hold 0.095% to 0.15%. Material: naive CD4+ T cells from blood. The receptor comes from a man under 40 with type 1 diabetes. V usage is TRBV9 and J usage is TRBJ2-1, with TRBD2 as a possible D gene (6 bases). CDR3 in amino acids: CASSVRLEGNEQFF. CDR3 bases: TGTGCCAGCAGCGTCCGACTAGAGGGCAATGAGCAGTTCTTC.